This T cell receptor (beta chain) was recovered during a study of vaccination and CD4 T cells after COVID-19. The overall study: Overlapping SARS-CoV-2, HCoV-NL63, HCoV-OC43 and HCoV-229E spike peptides stimulated the cells. General observations from the study: Looking at convalescent patients, 304 of their 307 vaccine-specific clones were spike mono-reactive.

A note on this clonotype: The antigen is not known.

With the Oncomine TCR Beta short-read assay, DNA from cultured CD4+ T cells was sequenced. From cultured CD4+ T cells, genomic DNA was extracted. In TCRdb, the PCR reads were re-called with MiXCR into one record per CDR3 protein. The sample holds about 14,000 distinct CDR3 sequences, 51% seen once. Treatment meaning: approximately 11-day PBMC culture with coronavirus spike peptide pools or control peptides (ViraFEST assay). Once peptide pools had expanded antigen-specific T cells, ViraFEST sequenced TCRs. The CDR3 is made up of 14 amino acids. V lost 5 bases and J 5 bases, leaving 10 bases between the germline ends. Germline lookup yields CDR1 SGHAT and CDR2 FQDESV (reference sequence).

The source was CD4+ T cells from blood, cultured in vitro, collected before SARS-CoV-2 vaccination. The sequence came from a human donor who had recovered from COVID-19. The chain combines TRBV11-1 with TRBJ1-6; D is ambiguous. This chain's CDR3 is CASSRSGNNSPLHF. In DNA form, the CDR3 reads TGTGCCAGCAGCAGGTCGGGGAATAATTCACCCCTCCACTTT.